Sequencing of this TCR beta chain was carried out in a study of blood T cell repertoires in COVID-19. Only in-frame clones appear in the TCRdb table, and some are missing; sequencing was by immunoSEQ multiplex PCR. The sample has about 480,000 clones, approximately 88% seen once. The CDR3 is 16 amino acids. The germline V gene has CDR1 SGHDN and CDR2 FVKESK. Unmatched junction bases numbered 4, after V lost 1 base and J lost 2 bases. Sample: peripheral blood. The chain uses TRBV14 and TRBJ2-1, with 8 bases fitting TRBD2. The source of this sequence is a woman between 45 and 65 years old with COVID-19, enrolled during active disease. CDR3 sequence: CASSQGSGGTYNEQFF. The CDR3 region has the DNA TGTGCCAGCAGCCAAGGAAGCGGGGGAACCTACAATGAGCAGTTCTTC.